This T cell receptor (beta chain) was profiled in a study of blood T cell repertoires in COVID-19. V lost 3 bases and J 11 bases, leaving 8 bases between the germline ends. In germline, CDR1 is SGHVS, CDR2 FNYEAQ. This CDR3 has 11 amino acids. TCRdb's copy holds only in-frame clones and misses some; the assay was immunoSEQ multiplex PCR. The profile covers 110,000 to 150,000 clones, with roughly 89% appearing a single time and around 4.5% taken by the ten largest. Specimen: peripheral blood. The receptor's source is a woman in her forties with acute or convalescent COVID-19. This chain connects TRBV7-6 to TRBJ2-1; TRBD1 might be the D (6 bases). The CDR3 region is CASSLGDKQFF. For the CDR3, the DNA is TGTGCCAGCAGCTTGGGGGACAAGCAGTTCTTC. The full variable domain, in which reference TRBV7-6 and TRBJ2-1 provide the parts outside the CDR3, is GAGVSQSPRYKVTKRGQDVALRCDPISGHVSLYWYRQALGQGPEFLTYFNYEAQQDKSGLPNDRFSAERPEGSISTLTIQRTEQRDSAMYRCASSLGDKQFFGPGTRLTVL.